This T cell receptor (beta chain) was captured by sequencing in a study of CD8 T cells in ankylosing spondylitis. Whole-study results and caveats: Disease-linked clones were CD8+ and relatively rare in peripheral blood. Previous work reported some of these motif variants in the synovial fluid and blood of reactive arthritis. Roughly eight highly homologous variants made up a TCR beta motif that seemed to typify ankylosing spondylitis blood. The clones that were linked to disease were reported to be significantly enriched in matched synovial fluid samples from ankylosing spondylitis patients.

Of note for this clonotype: What it binds is not known.

5'-RACE, quantitative and with molecular barcodes, yielded the TCR beta libraries. TCRdb processed the 5' RACE reads anew with MiXCR; each CDR3 protein has one entry. The profile shows about 800,000 distinct CDR3 sequences, 12% of them singletons. The CDR3 loop spans 13 amino acids. CDR1 and CDR2 from the germline V gene are LGHDT and YNNKEL (reference sequence). Trimming took 1 base from V and 5 from J, leaving 8 bases between them. The genes are TRBV3-1 and TRBJ2-5; D is perhaps TRBD1 or TRBD2 (5 bases each). Source material: blood, either unsorted or a sorted T cell fraction (not recorded which). The clonotype originates from a male donor with ankylosing spondylitis. The CDR3 region is CASSQGGMETQYF. The DNA of the CDR3 is TGTGCCAGCAGCCAAGGGGGGATGGAGACCCAGTACTTC.